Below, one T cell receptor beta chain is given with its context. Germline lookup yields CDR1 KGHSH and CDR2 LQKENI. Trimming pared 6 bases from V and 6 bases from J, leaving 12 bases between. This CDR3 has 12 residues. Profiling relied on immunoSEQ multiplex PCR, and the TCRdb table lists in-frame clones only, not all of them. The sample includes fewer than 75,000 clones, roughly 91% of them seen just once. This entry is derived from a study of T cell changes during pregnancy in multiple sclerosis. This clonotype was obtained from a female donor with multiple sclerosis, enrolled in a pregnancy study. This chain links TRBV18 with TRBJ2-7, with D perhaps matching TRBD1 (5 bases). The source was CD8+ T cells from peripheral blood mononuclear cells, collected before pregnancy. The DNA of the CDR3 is TGTGCCAGCTCGCCTGAAGGGGTCGAGCAGTACTTC. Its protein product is CASSPEGVEQYF.